The 25 T cell receptor beta chains given below trace back to one sample, sequenced in a study of T cell repertoires in ileal Crohn's disease. The repertoire was sequenced with immunoSEQ multiplex PCR; TCRdb's copy has only in-frame clones and lacks some. The sample has several thousand clones, 82% seen once. The time point here: neoterminal ileum biopsy at postoperative endoscopy, about 6 months after surgery. The sequenced sample was ileal tissue. Source of these receptors: an adult with Crohn's disease.

V usage is TRBV4-1 and J usage is TRBJ1-2; 10 bases are a match to TRBD1. CDR1 MGHRA and CDR2 YSYEKL come from the germline V gene. This CDR3 contains 15 residues. V dropped 0 bases and J dropped 2; count of bases not matched to a gene: 0. Written as DNA, the CDR3 is TGCGCCAGCAGCCAAGAGGACAGGGGGAACTATGGCTACACCTTC. Translation: CASSQEDRGNYGYTF.

In the case of this clone: The identical CDR3 is also encoded by other nucleotide sequences in the sample. This chain uses TRBV18 with TRBJ2-5; D call uncertain. Germline CDR1 KGHSH, CDR2 LQKENI. Trimming pared 0 bases from V and 5 bases from J, leaving 4 bases between. This CDR3 comprises 12 residues. The CDR3 bases are TGTGCCAGCTCACCACCTGAGGAGACCCAGTACTTC. This encodes CASSPPEETQYF.

Points on this clone: Relative to the germline gene, one junction end is altered; a read error may explain this. The DNA for the CDR3 is TGTGCTAGCATGATCGGGAGGACAGAGACCCAGTACTTC. The encoded protein is CASMIGRTETQYF. The chain employs TRBV7-7 and TRBJ2-5, with 7 bases matching TRBD2. This CDR3 has 13 amino acids. The germline V gene encodes CDR1 SSHAT and CDR2 FNYEAQ (reference sequence).

This chain connects TRBV4-1 to TRBJ2-1, with TRBD2 matching over 11 bases. The V gene's germline CDR1 is MGHRA and CDR2 YSYEKL. The junction had 7 bases not matched to a gene; V was cut back by 3 bases and J by 6 bases. This CDR3 region has 16 residues. The CDR3 is CASSQALAGGLNEQFF. In nucleotides, the CDR3 is TGCGCCAGCAGCCAGGCCCTAGCGGGAGGCCTCAATGAGCAGTTCTTC.

This rearrangement joins TRBV28 to TRBJ2-3; 10 nucleotides line up with TRBD2. There are 15 residues in the CDR3. Germline V lookup: CDR1 MDHEN, CDR2 SYDVKM. V was pared by 6 bases and J by 6 bases, with 9 bases of the junction left unmatched. CDR3 sequence (DNA): TGTGCCAGCAGGCTAGCGGGAGCCCCTCCTGATACGCAGTATTTT. This translates into CASRLAGAPPDTQYF.

The table lists this clone with a few counts. V gene TRBV7-3 combines with J gene TRBJ1-2, with TRBD1 identical over 12 bases. This CDR3 comprises 15 residues. J gave up 8 bases and V 2 bases, and 6 bases lay outside the gene matches. Germline assignment: CDR1 SGHTA and CDR2 FQGTGA. In DNA, the CDR3 is TGTGCCAGCAGCTTATCGGGACAGGGGGCGAGGGGCTACACCTTC. Its protein product is CASSLSGQGARGYTF.

The chain is built from TRBV27 and TRBJ2-5, with D tentatively TRBD1 (7 bases). Germline V gives CDR1 MNHEY, CDR2 SMNVEV (reference sequence). The V end was cut by 0 bases, the J end by 4 bases, with 12 bases between. This CDR3 is 15 amino acids long. Here the CDR3 DNA reads TGTGCCAGCAGTTTATCCCGACAGGGAGGAGAGACCCAGTACTTC. Translation gives CASSLSRQGGETQYF.

The chain couples TRBV7-6 to TRBJ2-1; 9 bases agree with TRBD2. CDR1 is SGHVS and CDR2 is FNYEAQ in the germline V gene. The length of the CDR3 is 16 residues. V lost 5 bases to trimming and J lost 0 bases; unmatched junction nucleotides: 5. The CDR3 DNA follows: TGTGCCAGCAGCCCGGGACTAGCCGACTCCTACAATGAGCAGTTCTTC. This gives the protein CASSPGLADSYNEQFF.

This clone was observed a handful of times. The chain has TRBV6-4 and TRBJ2-1, with 15 bases matching TRBD2. The V and J ends lost 3 bases and 9 bases, in that order; junction bases with no gene match: 0. There are 14 residues in the CDR3. CDR1 MRHNA and CDR2 SNTAGT come from the germline V gene. The CDR3 reads CASSEGLAGGEQFF. In nucleotides, the CDR3 is TGTGCCAGCAGTGAGGGACTAGCGGGAGGTGAGCAGTTCTTC.

The chain links TRBV5-8 to TRBJ1-5, with a weak D call TRBD1 (6 bases). The CDR3 has 15 residues. Trimming pared 2 bases from V and 4 bases from J, leaving 13 bases between. Per germline, CDR1 SGHTS and CDR2 YDEGEE. The CDR3 sequence: CASSFTGQLNQPQHF. In DNA, the CDR3 is TGTGCCAGCAGCTTTACCGGACAGCTAAATCAGCCCCAGCATTTT.

There are a few counts of this clone. This rearrangement joins TRBV7-3 to TRBJ1-2, with D perhaps matching TRBD1 (5 bases). The germline V and J ends were trimmed by 5 bases and 4 bases, with 11 bases remaining between them. Germline V CDR1 and CDR2: SGHTA, FQGTGA. The length of the CDR3 is 13 residues. The chain's CDR3 is CASSATGGYGYTF. The CDR3 nucleotides are TGTGCCAGCAGCGCCACAGGTGGCTATGGCTACACCTTC.

By sample fraction, this clone is large. V usage is TRBV10-1 and J usage is TRBJ2-7; D perhaps matches TRBD1 (6 bases). Deletions cut 5 bases from V and 5 bases from J, with 16 bases between. The CDR3 sequence is 14 residues long. Germline V gene data show CDR1 as WNHNN and CDR2 as SYGVQD (reference sequence). The CDR3 bases are TGCGCCAGCAGTAAGGACAGCTCGAGCGACGAGCAGTACTTC. Amino acids: CASSKDSSSDEQYF.

V usage is TRBV11-2 and J usage is TRBJ1-3; D is possibly TRBD1 (6 bases). The CDR3 has 15 residues. CDR1 is SGHAT, CDR2 FQNNGV, per germline. Between the trimmed V and J ends, which lost 3 bases and 2 bases, there was a span of 11 bases. DNA of the CDR3: TGTGCCAGCAGCTTTTTCCGGGACACTGGAAACACCATATATTTT. The encoded protein is CASSFFRDTGNTIYF.

The CDR3 loop is CASSLLGTSGIYTGELFF. The CDR3 DNA reads TGTGCCAGCAGCTTATTAGGGACTAGCGGGATTTACACCGGGGAGCTGTTTTTT. The J gene is TRBJ2-2, the V gene TRBV11-1; 13 bases are a match to TRBD2. Germline trimming cut 2 bases from V and 3 bases from J; bases unmatched to any gene: 6. Germline V gene sequence: CDR1 SGHAT, CDR2 FQDESV (reference sequence). The CDR3 loop spans 18 amino acids.

The gene calls are TRBV7-3 and TRBJ2-7; no definite D call. Trimming removed 10 bases from V and 6 bases from J, with 40 bases in between. There are 20 residues in the CDR3. The germline V gene encodes CDR1 SGHTA and CDR2 FQGTGA. The CDR3 DNA reads as TGTGCCAACGATCCGCTCGTCGGAAGCGAAGGTCGAAGAATAAATAGCGAGCAGTACTTC. It translates to CANDPLVGSEGRRINSEQYF. The whole variable domain, filled in from reference TRBV7-3 and TRBJ2-7, reads GAGVSQTPSNKVTEKGKYVELRCDPISGHTALYWYRQSLGQGPEFLIYFQGTGAADDSGLPNDRFFAVRPEGSVSTLKIQRTERGDSAVYLCANDPLVGSEGRRINSEQYFGPGTRLTVT.

The rearrangement joins TRBV7-3 to TRBJ2-5; D is uncertain. Germline V lookup: CDR1 SGHTA, CDR2 FQGTGA. V was cut by 2 bases and J by 0 bases, with 7 bases left in between. The CDR3 runs 14 residues. CDR3 loop: CASSLQFNQETQYF. In DNA, the CDR3 is TGTGCCAGCAGCTTACAGTTTAACCAAGAGACCCAGTACTTC.

The chain uses TRBV29-1 and TRBJ2-1; 11 bases are shared with TRBD2. Germline-derived CDR1 and CDR2 are SQVTM and ANQGSEA. V trimming: 7 bases; J trimming: 6 bases; junction bases outside the gene matches: 5. The CDR3 totals 13 residues. CDR3 amino acids: CSGGLAGLNEQFF. CDR3 sequence (DNA): TGCAGCGGCGGACTAGCGGGCCTCAATGAGCAGTTCTTC.

This clone showed up just a few times. The rearrangement uses TRBV7-9 and TRBJ1-2; possible D gene TRBD1, 5 bases. The V gene's germline CDR1 is SEHNR and CDR2 FQNEAQ (reference sequence). V was trimmed by 6 bases and J by 1 base, leaving 18 bases between them. This CDR3 is 16 amino acids long. The CDR3 protein is CASSSRWGGLNYGYTF. The CDR3 region has the DNA TGTGCCAGCAGTTCCAGGTGGGGCGGTCTTAACTATGGCTACACCTTC.

The chain couples TRBV15 to TRBJ2-7; 10 bases are shared with TRBD2. Trimming removed 1 base from V and 4 bases from J; junction bases left unmatched: 1. CDR1 is LNHNV, CDR2 YYDKDF, per germline (reference sequence). The CDR3 has 14 amino acids. CDR3 DNA: TGTGCCACCAGCAGAGGGACTAGCGGTTACGAGCAGTACTTC. Translating gives CATSRGTSGYEQYF.

This clone was counted only a few times. The V and J genes are TRBV4-1 and TRBJ1-2; D perhaps matches TRBD1 (6 bases). CDR1 and CDR2 from the germline V gene are MGHRA and YSYEKL. The CDR3 loop spans 15 amino acids. V was trimmed by 4 bases and J by 1 base, leaving 13 bases between them. This CDR3 is CASSLHTGHNYGYTF. The DNA for the CDR3 is TGCGCCAGCAGCCTTCATACGGGACATAACTATGGCTACACCTTC.

This clone was counted only a few times. The sample has other DNA sequences that encode this CDR3 too. The chain joins TRBV27 to TRBJ1-1, with D possibly TRBD1 on 5 matching bases. The CDR3 spans 14 residues. Germline-derived CDR1 and CDR2 are MNHEY and SMNVEV (reference sequence). The ends were cut back, 4 bases at V and 0 bases at J, with 9 bases in the middle. Here the CDR3 reads CASSSLGVNTEAFF. CDR3 coding DNA: TGTGCCAGCAGTTCCCTGGGGGTGAACACTGAAGCTTTCTTT.

The rearrangement uses TRBV7-6 and TRBJ2-2; tentatively, D is TRBD2 (5 bases). The CDR3 runs 15 residues. Germline-derived CDR1 and CDR2 are SGHVS and FNYEAQ. Deletions cut 4 bases from V and 2 bases from J, with 11 bases between. The CDR3 DNA is TGTGCCAGCAGCTCCCTTCGACTAAACACCGGGGAGCTGTTTTTT. Translation: CASSSLRLNTGELFF. Full variable domain (rest looked up from reference TRBV7-6 and TRBJ2-2): GAGVSQSPRYKVTKRGQDVALRCDPISGHVSLYWYRQALGQGPEFLTYFNYEAQQDKSGLPNDRFSAERPEGSISTLTIQRTEQRDSAMYRCASSSLRLNTGELFFGEGSRLTVL.

The chain is built from TRBV5-1 and TRBJ2-7, with D perhaps matching TRBD2 (6 bases). The CDR3 runs to 14 residues. Germline V gene data show CDR1 as SGHRS and CDR2 as YFSETQ. V was pared by 1 base and J by 3 bases, with 11 bases between. CDR3 coding DNA: TGCGCCAGCAGCTTGACCAGCGGGCGCTACGAGCAGTACTTC. The encoded protein is CASSLTSGRYEQYF.

Turning to this clone: Compared with germline, one end of the junction differs, possibly owing to a read error. This chain links TRBV11-2 with TRBJ1-1; D might be TRBD1 (6 bases). The CDR3 is 14 amino acids. Germline V gives CDR1 SGHAT, CDR2 FQNNGV. This chain's CDR3 is CASRIDRTYTEAFF. The CDR3 region has the DNA TGTGCCAGCAGGATCGACAGGACTTACACTGAGGCTTTCTTT. Complete variable domain (other parts from reference TRBV11-2 and TRBJ1-1): EAGVAQSPRYKIIEKRQSVAFWCNPISGHATLYWYQQILGQGPKLLIQFQNNGVVDDSQLPKDRFSAERLKGVDSTLKIQPAKLEDSAVYLCASRIDRTYTEAFFGQGTRLTVV.

This clone was seen more than once but under ten times. The chain is built from TRBV27 and TRBJ1-4; D ambiguous. Germline CDR1 reads MNHEY; CDR2 reads SMNVEV (reference sequence). The CDR3 spans 13 residues. The germline V and J ends were trimmed by 5 bases and 8 bases, with 12 bases remaining between them. CDR3: CASSRYPVEKLFF. The CDR3, as DNA: TGTGCCAGCAGTCGTTACCCGGTGGAAAAACTGTTTTTT.